This T cell receptor (beta chain) was documented in a study of blood T cell repertoires in COVID-19. Study information: The United States, Italy and Spain were the sources of the acute and convalescent COVID-19 samples. Sources were T cells, B-cell-depleted T cells, or PBMCs; the material itself was cDNA or gDNA.

Germline V gives CDR1 MDHEN, CDR2 SYDVKM. After removal of 10 bases from V and 7 bases from J, the junction contained 20 bases not matched to a gene. This CDR3 contains 16 residues. In the original analysis: Nucleated cell counts were estimated from reference gene primer amplification. Profiling relied on immunoSEQ multiplex PCR, and the TCRdb table lists in-frame clones only, not all of them. The D gene and trimming were derived from the DNA, and the V and J assignments and clone size from that table. The sample has a few hundred thousand clones, more than 75% seen once. This chain uses TRBV28 with TRBJ1-2; TRBD1 agrees at 8 bases. This TCR derives from a man in his forties or fifties with active or convalescent COVID-19. Sample: peripheral blood. CDR3 nucleotide sequence: TGTGCCATCTTATCACTCCCGGGACAGGCGGCGGTTGGCTACACCTTC. It codes for CAILSLPGQAAVGYTF.